Presented here are 25 T cell receptor beta chains from one specimen sequenced in a study of PD-1 blockade in classical Hodgkin lymphoma. Every patient relapsed after autologous stem cell transplantation, and brentuximab vedotin exposure varied. Here immunoSEQ multiplex PCR was the method, and the copy in TCRdb shows in-frame clones only, minus some. The table lists 15,000 or so clones, around 61% of them singletons, with about 10% in the top ten. The sample here was peripheral blood mononuclear cells (PBMCs), taken at baseline. Receptors originate from a human donor with classical Hodgkin lymphoma.

This chain joins TRBV27 and TRBJ2-1; D is perhaps TRBD1 or TRBD2 (5 bases each). This CDR3 comprises 15 residues. Trimming took 5 bases from V and 0 from J, leaving 11 bases between them. Per the germline V gene, CDR1 is MNHEY and CDR2 is SMNVEV (reference sequence). The CDR3 nucleotides read TGTGCCAGCAGTCCCGGGACGGCCTCCTACAATGAGCAGTTCTTC. It specifies CASSPGTASYNEQFF.

In its sample, this clone was seen a few times. This rearrangement joins TRBV10-3 to TRBJ2-3, with 9 bases lining up with TRBD1. V lost 3 bases and J lost 2; bases outside the gene matches: 12. CDR1 is ENHRY, CDR2 SYGVKD, per germline. The CDR3 has 18 residues. CDR3 protein: CAISDWDREGHDTDTQYF. The DNA for the CDR3 is TGTGCCATCAGTGATTGGGACAGGGAGGGACACGACACAGATACGCAGTATTTT.

The rearrangement uses TRBV29-1 and TRBJ2-2; D possibly corresponds to TRBD1 (5 bases). The V and J ends lost 1 base and 6 bases respectively, with 15 bases between them. The germline V gene has CDR1 SQVTM and CDR2 ANQGSEA. The CDR3 totals 15 residues. DNA for the CDR3: TGCAGCGTTGAAGGCTGGGCGTCAGGGCCCGGGGAGCTGTTTTTT. As protein: CSVEGWASGPGELFF.

This clone turned up a few times. The genes are TRBV11-2 and TRBJ2-1, with D perhaps given as TRBD1 or TRBD2 (6 bases each). Germline V gene lookup returns CDR1 SGHAT and CDR2 FQNNGV. This CDR3 is built from 15 residues. Trimming removed 7 bases from V and 0 bases from J, with 13 bases in between. The CDR3 DNA follows: TGTGCCAGCACCCTAGGGGGGAACTCCTACAATGAGCAGTTCTTC. Translated: CASTLGGNSYNEQFF.

The gene calls are TRBV5-4 and TRBJ2-6; possibly TRBD1 for D (7 bases). Per the germline V gene, CDR1 is SGHNT and CDR2 is YYREEE (reference sequence). This CDR3 is built from 15 residues. V was shortened by 4 bases and J by 4 bases, with 12 bases between the two germline ends. In DNA, the CDR3 is TGTGCCAGCAGCGTCAGGGGGGAAGGGGCCAACGTCCTGACTTTC. Residues: CASSVRGEGANVLTF.

The chain links TRBV7-2 to TRBJ1-1; 10 bases align to TRBD1. Germline values: CDR1 SGHTA, CDR2 FQGNSA. Losses at the gene ends were 1 base for V and 1 base for J; bases not matched to a gene: 3. This CDR3 has 16 amino acids. The CDR3 region has the DNA TGTGCCAGCAGCTTAGTGACAGGGGGCAGGAACACTGAAGCTTTCTTT. Amino acids: CASSLVTGGRNTEAFF. Combining the CDR3 with reference TRBV7-2 and TRBJ1-1 gives the whole variable domain GAGVSQSPSNKVTEKGKDVELRCDPISGHTALYWYRQSLGQGLEFLIYFQGNSAPDKSGLPSDRFSAERTGGSVSTLTIQRTQQEDSAVYLCASSLVTGGRNTEAFFGQGTRLTVV.

The V and J genes are TRBV29-1 and TRBJ1-2; TRBD1 matches at 8 bases. In germline, CDR1 is SQVTM, CDR2 ANQGSEA. Germline trimming cut 4 bases from V and 13 bases from J; bases unmatched to any gene: 5. There are 10 residues in the CDR3. CDR3 bases: TGCAGCGTTGGACAGGGGTATTCCACCTTC. It encodes CSVGQGYSTF.

The table lists this clone with a few counts. The J gene is TRBJ2-6, the V gene TRBV7-3; possible D gene TRBD2, 6 bases. The V gene's germline CDR1 is SGHTA and CDR2 FQGTGA. Trimming took off 4 bases at V and 2 bases at J, with 12 bases between the two ends. The CDR3 spans 16 residues. The CDR3 sequence: CASSSWGEPGANVLTF. The DNA of the CDR3 is TGTGCCAGCAGCTCCTGGGGGGAACCTGGGGCCAACGTCCTGACTTTC.

This clone was seen only a few times. This chain links TRBV10-1 with TRBJ2-2; a possible D gene is TRBD2 (6 bases). CDR3 length equals 14 residues. CDR1 and CDR2 from the germline V gene are WNHNN and SYGVQD (reference sequence). V was cut by 8 bases and J by 0 bases, with 10 bases left in between. CDR3 nucleotide sequence: TGCGCCAGCTCCGGGACTGCGAACACCGGGGAGCTGTTTTTT. Its translation: CASSGTANTGELFF.

As for this clone: Other DNA sequences from this sample encode an identical CDR3 as well. The CDR3 protein is CASSLRGLEQYF. CDR3 sequence (DNA): TGCGCCAGCAGCTTGAGGGGCCTCGAGCAGTACTTC. V usage is TRBV5-1 and J usage is TRBJ2-7, with a possible D match to TRBD1 (5 bases). V shed 1 base and J shed 6 bases, with 8 bases lying between them. The germline V gene encodes CDR1 SGHRS and CDR2 YFSETQ. This CDR3 spans 12 amino acids.

The genes are TRBV10-3 and TRBJ1-5; 7 bases match TRBD1. Trimming removed 6 bases from V and 4 bases from J; junction bases left unmatched: 6. The CDR3 totals 14 residues. Germline V gene sequence: CDR1 ENHRY, CDR2 SYGVKD. The CDR3 DNA sequence: TGTGCCATCAGCCCGACAGGGCCTAATCAGCCCCAGCATTTT. Amino acids: CAISPTGPNQPQHF.

This clone was detected a few times. CDR3 coding DNA: TGTGCCAGCAGTTTACAGGGGAGCCATCAGCCCCAGCATTTT. Translating gives CASSLQGSHQPQHF. The chain uses TRBV28 and TRBJ1-5; perhaps TRBD1 as D (6 bases). The CDR3 consists of 14 residues. Trimming took off 2 bases at V and 5 bases at J, with 10 bases between the two ends. Germline V gene sequence: CDR1 MDHEN, CDR2 SYDVKM.

This rearrangement joins TRBV6-1 to TRBJ2-5; tentatively, D is TRBD1 or TRBD2 (5 bases each). Trimming removed 0 bases at V and 5 bases at J, with 7 bases between. Per germline, CDR1 MNHNS and CDR2 SASEGT. This CDR3 spans 13 amino acids. The CDR3 sequence is CASSEAGTETQYF. The CDR3 DNA is TGTGCCAGCAGTGAAGCAGGGACGGAGACCCAGTACTTC.

This clone appeared a few times. The chain joins TRBV5-5 to TRBJ1-3; D is ambiguous. The germline CDR1 and CDR2 sequences are SGHKS and YYEKEE (reference sequence). The CDR3 consists of 18 residues. The V gene lost 0 bases and the J gene lost 3 bases, with 19 bases spanning the gap. The CDR3 protein is CASSLVYHPRADGNTIYF. CDR3 sequence (DNA): TGTGCCAGCAGCTTGGTGTATCACCCTCGGGCCGATGGAAACACCATATATTTT.

The sample holds a few counts of this clone. This chain joins TRBV27 and TRBJ2-7, with 7 bases lining up with TRBD1. This CDR3 is 13 amino acids long. CDR1 and CDR2 from the germline V gene are MNHEY and SMNVEV (reference sequence). V dropped 5 bases and J dropped 3; count of bases not matched to a gene: 4. Here the CDR3 reads CASSTRGIYEQYF. The CDR3 nucleotides are TGTGCCAGCAGTACCAGGGGGATCTACGAGCAGTACTTC.

The chain employs TRBV5-5 and TRBJ2-7; possible D gene TRBD1, 6 bases. The V end lost 0 bases, the J end lost 3 bases, and 13 bases lay between the germline ends. The CDR3 has 15 amino acids. CDR1 SGHKS and CDR2 YYEKEE come from the germline V gene (reference sequence). DNA of the CDR3: TGTGCCAGCAGCTTGGGGGACACCCTGAACTACGAGCAGTACTTC. Translation: CASSLGDTLNYEQYF.

The CDR3 here is CASAGQDIRQPQHF. CDR3 sequence (DNA): TGTGCCAGTGCGGGACAGGATATACGCCAGCCCCAGCATTTT. The rearrangement uses TRBV19 and TRBJ1-5, with 8 bases fitting TRBD1. V trimming: 8 bases; J trimming: 7 bases; junction bases outside the gene matches: 10. Germline V lookup: CDR1 LNHDA, CDR2 SQIVND (reference sequence). The CDR3 contains 14 residues. Full variable domain (missing parts from reference TRBV19 and TRBJ1-5): DGGITQSPKYLFRKEGQNVTLSCEQNLNHDAMYWYRQDPGQGLRLIYYSQIVNDFQKGDIAEGYSVSREKKESFPLTVTSAQKNPTAFYLCASAGQDIRQPQHFGDGTRLSIL.

V is TRBV7-9 and J is TRBJ1-5; the D gene is possibly TRBD1 (5 bases). Trimming removed 1 base at V and 5 bases at J, with 9 bases between. The CDR3 has 14 residues. Germline-derived CDR1 and CDR2 are SEHNR and FQNEAQ (reference sequence). The CDR3 DNA reads TGTGCCAGCAGCTTAGGGGGGGTGGATCAGCCCCAGCATTTT. It encodes CASSLGGVDQPQHF.

The chain recombines TRBV6-5 with TRBJ2-2; 11 bases line up with TRBD2. CDR1 and CDR2 from the germline V gene are MNHEY and SVGAGI. The CDR3 sequence is 16 residues long. The J segment lost 1 base and the V segment lost 6 bases, leaving 4 bases of the junction unmatched. The CDR3 spells CASSYGLAGNTGELFF. For the CDR3, the DNA is TGTGCCAGCAGCTACGGACTAGCGGGGAACACCGGGGAGCTGTTTTTT.

The V and J genes are TRBV5-1 and TRBJ2-2; D perhaps matches TRBD1 (6 bases). The CDR3 totals 13 residues. With 4 bases removed from V and 6 bases from J, the gap between germline ends came to 10 bases. Germline loops: CDR1 SGHRS, CDR2 YFSETQ. In nucleotides, the CDR3 is TGCGCCAGCAGCGGTTACAGGGCCGGGGAGCTGTTTTTT. Translating gives CASSGYRAGELFF.

The rearrangement links TRBV5-4 to TRBJ2-2; D assignment may be TRBD1 or TRBD2 (5 bases each). The germline V gene encodes CDR1 SGHNT and CDR2 YYREEE (reference sequence). Trimming shortened V by 0 bases and J by 0 bases, and 15 bases separated the two germline ends. The CDR3 is 18 amino acids. The CDR3 is CASSLVGDQNPNTGELFF. The CDR3 DNA reads as TGTGCCAGCAGCTTGGTGGGGGACCAAAACCCGAACACCGGGGAGCTGTTTTTT.

This chain's CDR3 is CASSLEDGDYNSPLHF. The CDR3 DNA follows: TGCGCCAGCAGCTTGGAGGACGGGGATTATAATTCACCCCTCCACTTT. The gene calls are TRBV5-1 and TRBJ1-6; D is undetermined. Deletions cut 0 bases from V and 4 bases from J, with 11 bases between. Germline V gene lookup returns CDR1 SGHRS and CDR2 YFSETQ. The CDR3 length is 16 residues.

This clone was recorded a few times. The J gene is TRBJ2-5, the V gene TRBV6-6; D may match TRBD1 or TRBD2 (5 bases each). V lost 7 bases to trimming and J lost 2 bases, with 11 bases between them. Germline V gives CDR1 MNHNY, CDR2 SVGAGI (reference sequence). The CDR3 covers 13 residues. CDR3 nucleotides: TGTGCCAGCATCGGGACGTTTCAAGAGACCCAGTACTTC. Amino acids: CASIGTFQETQYF.

The chain is built from TRBV9 and TRBJ2-5; D possibly corresponds to TRBD2 (6 bases). This CDR3 region has 13 residues. The V end was cut by 4 bases, the J end by 2 bases, with 9 bases between. Germline assignment: CDR1 SGDLS and CDR2 YYNGEE. The CDR3 nucleotides read TGTGCCAGCAGCCTCCGGGGGCAAGAGACCCAGTACTTC. Translation: CASSLRGQETQYF.

On this clone itself: Since a far larger clone is one base different, this is likely a read error. The rearrangement links TRBV5-1 to TRBJ2-7; TRBD1 agrees at 7 bases. V shed 4 bases, J shed 5 bases, and the junction held 9 bases outside the gene matches. The germline V gene has CDR1 SGHRS and CDR2 YFSETQ. This CDR3 is built from 14 residues. The CDR3 DNA is TGCGCCAGCAGCCCGGCGCAGGGGGACCACGAGCAGTACTTC. As protein: CASSPAQGDHEQYF.